Each of the 8 T cell receptor beta chains below was sequenced from the same sample in a study of blood T cell repertoires in COVID-19. Libraries were prepared by immunoSEQ multiplex PCR; TCRdb keeps only in-frame clonotypes and omits some of them. The sample gives around 120,000 clones, approximately 79% of which show up once; roughly 2.5% is in the top ten. Sequenced: peripheral blood. All receptors come from a man over 45 with acute or convalescent COVID-19.

This chain links TRBV18 with TRBJ2-3, with 14 bases identical to TRBD2. Germline CDR1 KGHSH, CDR2 LQKENI. V shed 1 base, J shed 0 bases, and the junction held 18 bases outside the gene matches. CDR3 length: 23 residues. The CDR3 region has the DNA TGTGCCAGCTCACCACTTGGGACTAGCGGGGGTATTAACACTCCCACTAGCACAGATACGCAGTATTTT. Its translation: CASSPLGTSGGINTPTSTDTQYF. Combining the CDR3 with reference TRBV18 and TRBJ2-3 gives the whole variable domain NAGVMQNPRHLVRRRGQEARLRCSPMKGHSHVYWYRQLPEEGLKFMVYLQKENIIDESGMPKERFSAEFPKEGPSILRIQQVVRGDSAAYFCASSPLGTSGGINTPTSTDTQYFGPGTRLTVL.

V usage is TRBV9 and J usage is TRBJ2-1; a possible D gene is TRBD2 (7 bases). V was clipped by 0 bases and J by 8 bases, with 15 bases between them. The CDR3 covers 15 residues. The germline V gene encodes CDR1 SGDLS and CDR2 YYNGEE. The CDR3 protein is CASSVAPGGRDEQFF. CDR3 coding DNA: TGTGCCAGCAGCGTAGCTCCGGGGGGCCGAGATGAGCAGTTCTTC.

This clone was observed a handful of times. V gene TRBV9 combines with J gene TRBJ1-4, with a tentative D call TRBD1 (6 bases). The germline V gene encodes CDR1 SGDLS and CDR2 YYNGEE. With 4 bases removed from V and 7 bases from J, the gap between germline ends came to 11 bases. The CDR3 has 13 residues. The CDR3 reads CASSPGQSEKLFF. CDR3 DNA sequence: TGTGCCAGCAGCCCAGGACAGAGTGAAAAACTGTTTTTT.

The J gene is TRBJ1-1, the V gene TRBV5-1; 7 nucleotides agree with TRBD1. Trimming cost V 4 bases and J 1 base; bases outside gene matches: 7. Germline V gives CDR1 SGHRS, CDR2 YFSETQ. The CDR3 is 15 residues long. This CDR3 is CASSKEGARNTEAFF. CDR3 DNA: TGCGCCAGCAGCAAGGAGGGGGCCAGGAACACTGAAGCTTTCTTT.

V and J are TRBV5-4 and TRBJ1-2; 10 bases fit TRBD1. Trimming at V came to 5 bases and at J to 3 bases, leaving 4 bases not matched to a gene. The CDR3 consists of 14 residues. Germline V gives CDR1 SGHNT, CDR2 YYREEE (reference sequence). The CDR3 bases are TGTGCCAGCAGGACAGGGGGCGCAGACTATGGCTACACCTTC. Translating gives CASRTGGADYGYTF.

The gene calls are TRBV10-1 and TRBJ2-5; TRBD2 aligns across 9 bases. CDR3 length equals 15 residues. The V gene's germline CDR1 is WNHNN and CDR2 SYGVQD (reference sequence). The junction had 7 bases not matched to a gene; V was cut back by 3 bases and J by 5 bases. CDR3 amino acids: CASSDGTSSRETQYF. The CDR3 coding sequence is TGCGCCAGCAGTGACGGGACTAGCTCTCGTGAGACCCAGTACTTC.

The gene calls are TRBV9 and TRBJ1-1, with 7 bases aligning to TRBD1. This CDR3 region has 15 residues. Trimming removed 4 bases from V and 5 bases from J; junction bases left unmatched: 11. Germline assignment: CDR1 SGDLS and CDR2 YYNGEE. The DNA for the CDR3 is TGTGCCAGCAGCCGGACAGGCGCCTGGGGGACTGAAGCTTTCTTT. Amino acids: CASSRTGAWGTEAFF.

The chain carries TRBV15 and TRBJ2-7, with no clear D. The CDR3 loop spans 13 amino acids. CDR1 is LNHNV and CDR2 is YYDKDF in the germline V gene (reference sequence). V was trimmed by 4 bases and J by 3 bases, leaving 10 bases between them. DNA for the CDR3: TGTGCCACCAGCAACCAAGGCGGCTACGAGCAGTACTTC. Encoded protein: CATSNQGGYEQYF.